Reported below is one T cell receptor (beta chain). Antigen unknown. Profiled with immunoSEQ multiplex PCR; TCRdb holds only in-frame clones, not every one. The sample contains 900,000 to 1,200,000 clones, 75% to 80% of which appear only once. The donor population consisted of healthy HIV-negative adults with no recent acute infections or vaccinations. The CDR3 is 17 amino acids. Germline values: CDR1 LNHDA, CDR2 SQIVND (reference sequence). Trimming pared 7 bases from V and 0 bases from J, leaving 19 bases between. This record belongs to a study of shared clonotypes between healthy human individuals. Study findings and constraints: Blood alone was sampled, and tissue repertoires likely differ. A small donor pool kept down the genetic and exposure-history diversity that was represented. With a handful of donors compared, about 5.2% of naive CD4 clonotypes were shared.

The J gene is TRBJ1-3, the V gene TRBV19; TRBD1 is a possible D gene (6 bases). The sample taken for sequencing was memory CD4+ T cells from PBMCs. The sample's subset: CD45RA-negative fraction. This receptor was identified in a man aged 18 to 35 in good health. Some clones in this sample may be carry-over from other donors' samples. CDR3 loop: CASTWSWTATSGNTIYF. The CDR3 nucleotides read TGTGCCAGTACCTGGAGCTGGACAGCCACCTCTGGAAACACCATATATTTT.